The entry that follows covers one TCR beta chain sequence. These data are taken from a study of blood T cells in healthy people across ages. Together with a sample-barcoded 5' primer, a J-beta primer mix was included in a second PCR lasting about 6 to 11 cycles. Every cDNA molecule bore a tag from a template-switch adaptor containing 12 random nucleotides. From the 5' RACE reads, TCRdb called clonotypes with MiXCR, one entry per CDR3 protein. This table has about 1.7 million distinct CDR3 sequences, approximately 30% appearing once. At least 5 micrograms of total RNA were extracted per sample. V lost 0 bases to trimming and J lost 1 base, with 10 bases between them. The CDR3 sequence is 15 residues long. CDR1 is SGHRS, CDR2 YFSETQ, per germline.

This clonotype originated in a woman under 40 in good health. The rearrangement links TRBV5-1 to TRBJ1-1; the D gene is possibly TRBD1 (5 bases). The specimen was blood. The CDR3 sequence is CASSLGGAPNTEAFF. CDR3 in DNA: TGCGCCAGCAGCTTGGGTGGGGCTCCGAACACTGAAGCTTTCTTT.